This TCR beta chain emerged from a study of blood T cell repertoires in COVID-19. Study at large: From T cells, B-cell-depleted T cells, or PBMCs came the material, which was cDNA or gDNA.

Study processing details: Quantification of nucleated cells was approximated via reference gene primer amplification. Profiled with immunoSEQ multiplex PCR; TCRdb holds only in-frame clones, not every one. V and J calls and clone size are copied from that table; D and trimming were computed from the DNA. This table holds 150,000 to 200,000 clones, approximately 80% found once. CDR3 size: 15 residues. V dropped 0 bases and J dropped 7; count of bases not matched to a gene: 3. The germline V gene encodes CDR1 SGHTA and CDR2 FQGNSA. In terms of age and location, participants ranged from roughly 18 to 100 years and lived in about 25 US areas.

This clonotype originated in a man aged 45-65 years who had recovered from COVID-19. Input material: PBMCs or T cells enriched from blood (not recorded which). The chain links TRBV7-2 to TRBJ2-1; 10 bases line up with TRBD2. The CDR3 loop reads CASSLASGGLNEQFF. The DNA for the CDR3 is TGTGCCAGCAGCTTAGCTAGCGGGGGGCTAAATGAGCAGTTCTTC.